The 12 T cell receptor beta chains below come from one sample, sequenced in a study of T cell clonality in common variable immunodeficiency. Here immunoSEQ multiplex PCR was the method, and the copy in TCRdb shows in-frame clones only, minus some. The sample yields 50,000 or so clones, without any singletons. Material for sequencing was peripheral blood mononuclear cells. All receptors derive from a person aged 18 to 70 in good health.

This clone showed up many times. The DNA ends 3 residues before the CDR3 does, and the rest of the CDR3 is filled in from the germline J gene. The genes are TRBV20-1 and TRBJ2-3, with TRBD2 matching 10 bases. This CDR3 contains 16 residues. Trimming cost V 4 bases and J 0 bases; bases outside gene matches: 7. The V gene's germline CDR1 is DFQATT and CDR2 SNEGSKA (reference sequence). This chain's CDR3 is CSANSGGSSSTDTQYF. The CDR3 bases that were read are TGCAGTGCTAATAGCGGGGGGAGTTCTAGCACAGATACG.

The sample holds many counts of this clone. The read is 3 residues too short to cover the CDR3 end, so that end is filled in from the germline J gene. The genes are TRBV28 and TRBJ2-1, with a weak D call TRBD1 (5 bases). Between the trimmed V and J ends, which lost 8 bases and 8 bases, there was a span of 16 bases. The CDR3 has 13 residues. Germline CDR1 reads MDHEN; CDR2 reads SYDVKM. The CDR3 DNA, read in part, is TGTGCCAGCGGGAAGGCCAGGGCGGATGAG. Its protein product is CASGKARADE. The full CDR3 sequence reads CASGKARADEQFF.

This clone was seen many times. The sequence runs out 3 residues before the end of the CDR3; the remainder is reconstructed from the germline J gene. The chain is built from TRBV6-2 or TRBV6-3 and TRBJ2-2, with D tentatively TRBD2 (6 bases). The CDR3 spans 15 residues. V was cut by 4 bases and J by 4 bases, with 13 bases left in between. Germline V gene sequence: CDR1 MNHEY, CDR2 SVGEGT. The sequenced part of the CDR3 DNA is TGTGCCAGCAGTTCAAGGAGGGGAGGCACCGGGGAG. This codes for CASSSRRGGTGE. The full CDR3 protein is CASSSRRGGTGELFF.

This clone was recorded many times. Incomplete CDR3 DNA: TGTGCCAGCAGTGAACGGACAGGGGTTAAG. It is translated as CASSERTGVK. The whole CDR3 protein is CASSERTGVKAFF. This chain uses TRBV6-1 with TRBJ1-1; TRBD1 aligns across 9 bases. The sequenced fragment ends 3 residues before the CDR3 boundary, so the rest is inferred from the germline J gene. Germline-derived CDR1 and CDR2 are MNHNS and SASEGT. The CDR3 has 13 amino acids.

This clone counts as large (0.1 to 1%). The part of the CDR3 DNA that was read is TGTGCCAGCAGTGAGGACAGCTCTGGGGCCAACGTC. It yields the protein CASSEDSSGANV. The entire CDR3 protein is CASSEDSSGANVLTF. The chain carries TRBV6-1 and TRBJ2-6, with TRBD1 as a possible D gene (6 bases). The read ends 3 residues early relative to the CDR3; the germline J gene fills the gap. V lost 3 bases, J lost 0 bases, and 6 bases lay in between. Germline V CDR1 and CDR2: MNHNS, SASEGT. The length of the CDR3 is 15 residues.

This clone was counted many times. With the read ending 3 residues before the CDR3 end, the germline J gene is used to fill in that end. This chain joins TRBV15 and TRBJ1-2; 8 bases map to TRBD1. Trimming took 0 bases from V and 5 from J; bases not matched to a gene: 2. The V gene's germline CDR1 is LNHNV and CDR2 YYDKDF (reference sequence). There are 14 residues in the CDR3. The sequenced part of the CDR3 DNA is TGTGCCACCAGCAGAGATCAGGGGGCATATGGC. This translates into CATSRDQGAYG. The CDR3 as a whole reads CATSRDQGAYGYTF.

At least ten counts were recorded for this clone. The read falls 3 residues short of the CDR3 end, and the missing part is taken from the germline J gene. The chain joins TRBV5-6 to TRBJ1-4; D might be TRBD1 (5 bases). The V end lost 4 bases, the J end lost 7 bases, and 17 bases lay between the germline ends. The CDR3 spans 15 residues. The germline V gene has CDR1 SGHDT and CDR2 YYEEEE. Incomplete CDR3 DNA: TGTGCCAGCAGCCTCCAGGGCGGGGAGGGTGAAAAA. It codes for CASSLQGGEGEK. The entire CDR3 is CASSLQGGEGEKLFF.

Concerning this clone: Sequencing ends 3 residues short of the CDR3 end; the germline J gene provides the rest. The V and J genes are TRBV7-2 and TRBJ2-4; 8 bases match TRBD1. CDR3 size: 14 residues. From germline, CDR1 is SGHTA and CDR2 FQGNSA. CDR3 DNA, as far as it was read: TGTGCCAGCAGCTCCGGGACAGGCCAGGAGGGT. This gives the protein CASSSGTGQEG. The complete CDR3 reads CASSSGTGQEGQYF.

This clone was seen ten or more times. The CDR3 end is not reached by the read, which stops 3 residues before it; the germline J gene fills it in. The chain carries TRBV7-2 and TRBJ1-2; 9 bases line up with TRBD1. Per germline, CDR1 SGHTA and CDR2 FQGNSA. Trimming cost V 3 bases and J 4 bases; bases outside gene matches: 3. The CDR3 has 14 amino acids. The sequenced CDR3 bases are TGTGCCAGCAGCTTGGGACAGGGCGGCTATGGC. Amino acid sequence: CASSLGQGGYG. The CDR3, in full, reads CASSLGQGGYGYTF.

About this clone itself: The sequence runs out 3 residues before the end of the CDR3; the remainder is reconstructed from the germline J gene. This chain links TRBV6-7 with TRBJ1-2; 8 bases are shared with TRBD1. TRBV6-7 carries the ORF label, with uncertain function. This CDR3 contains 17 residues. The CDR3 bases that were read are TGTGCCAGCAGCCCCGTAGGACAGGGTCTCTCTCCAGATACC. It codes for CASSPVGQGLSPDT. The entire CDR3 sequence reads CASSPVGQGLSPDTYTF.

This clone was picked up many times. The read falls 3 residues short of the CDR3 end, and the missing part is taken from the germline J gene. V usage is TRBV7-9 and J usage is TRBJ1-1, with D possibly TRBD1 on 5 matching bases. The germline V gene has CDR1 SEHNR and CDR2 FQNEAQ (reference sequence). Trimming shortened V by 8 bases and J by 6 bases, and 10 bases separated the two germline ends. The CDR3 has 11 amino acids. The CDR3 bases that were read are TGTGCCAGCGGGTGGGGGGCTGAA. This gives the protein CASGWGAE. The full CDR3 protein is CASGWGAEAFF.

In its sample, this clone was seen a few times. The read gets to within 3 residues of the CDR3 end, and the germline J gene fills in the rest. This chain uses TRBV5-1 with TRBJ1-2, with 9 positions matching TRBD1. Germline values: CDR1 SGHRS, CDR2 YFSETQ. CDR3 length equals 17 residues. The covered CDR3 bases are TGCGCCAGCAGCTCTACGCCGCCAGGGACAGGGACAAACGAC. It codes for CASSSTPPGTGTND. The CDR3 in full is CASSSTPPGTGTNDYTF.